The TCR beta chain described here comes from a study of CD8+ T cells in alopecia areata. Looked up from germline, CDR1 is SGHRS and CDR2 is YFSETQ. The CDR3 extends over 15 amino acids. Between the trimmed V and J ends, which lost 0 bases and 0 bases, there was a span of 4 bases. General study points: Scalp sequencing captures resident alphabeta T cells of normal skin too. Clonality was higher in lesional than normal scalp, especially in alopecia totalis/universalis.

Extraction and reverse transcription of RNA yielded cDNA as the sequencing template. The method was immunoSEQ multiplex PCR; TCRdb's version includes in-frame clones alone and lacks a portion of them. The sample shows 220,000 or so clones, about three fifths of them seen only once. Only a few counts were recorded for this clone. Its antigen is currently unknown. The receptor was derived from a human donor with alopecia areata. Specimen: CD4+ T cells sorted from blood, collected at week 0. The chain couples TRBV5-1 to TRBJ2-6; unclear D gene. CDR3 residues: CASSLGISGANVLTF. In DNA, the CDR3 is TGCGCCAGCAGCTTGGGCATCTCTGGGGCCAACGTCCTGACTTTC.